The 29 T cell receptor beta chains given below trace back to one sample, sequenced in a study of shared clonotypes between healthy human individuals. Sequencing used immunoSEQ multiplex PCR; TCRdb keeps in-frame clones, though not all of them. The data show some 2.3 million clones, with approximately 93% seen just once and 0.39% held by the top ten. Sequencing was done on a sample of naive CD4+ T cells from PBMCs. Subset: CD45RA+ positively selected. The receptors were sampled from a man younger than 30 in good health. Some clones in this sample may be carry-over from other donors' samples.

The genes are TRBV4-2 and TRBJ2-1, with D perhaps matching TRBD2 (5 bases). The CDR3 contains 13 residues. From germline, CDR1 is LGHNA and CDR2 YNFKEQ. The ends were cut back, 4 bases at V and 8 bases at J, with 12 bases in the middle. The CDR3 nucleotides are TGTGCCAGCAGCCCTCCGACCGGGGATGAGCAGTTCTTC. It specifies CASSPPTGDEQFF.

The rearrangement links TRBV4-1 to TRBJ1-3; 7 bases map to TRBD1. This CDR3 contains 17 residues. Trimming took 0 bases from V and 0 from J; bases not matched to a gene: 5. Germline lookup yields CDR1 MGHRA and CDR2 YSYEKL. The CDR3 is CASSQEGGGHSGNTIYF. The DNA of the CDR3 is TGCGCCAGCAGCCAAGAAGGAGGGGGCCACTCTGGAAACACCATATATTTT.

CDR3 sequence reads: CASRPGGGSGYTF. CDR3 bases: TGTGCCAGCAGACCGGGAGGTGGAAGTGGCTACACCTTC. The rearrangement links TRBV6-5 to TRBJ1-2; D is unresolved. V was trimmed by 6 bases and J by 7 bases, leaving 15 bases between them. CDR1 MNHEY and CDR2 SVGAGI come from the germline V gene. The CDR3 has 13 residues.

V and J are TRBV7-9 and TRBJ2-1; D is uncertain. The V gene lost 0 bases and the J gene lost 6 bases, with 12 bases spanning the gap. The CDR3 extends over 15 amino acids. Germline CDR1 reads SEHNR; CDR2 reads FQNEAQ (reference sequence). CDR3 loop: CASSLAQRGGNEQFF. CDR3 bases: TGTGCCAGCAGCTTAGCGCAGAGAGGTGGCAATGAGCAGTTCTTC.

The chain uses TRBV28 and TRBJ2-7; a weak D match, TRBD2 (7 bases). With 7 bases removed from V and 4 bases from J, the gap between germline ends came to 20 bases. The germline V gene has CDR1 MDHEN and CDR2 SYDVKM. The CDR3 contains 15 residues. For the CDR3, the DNA is TGTGCCAGCAACGACTGGGCTGGGGGGGCATACGAGCAGTACTTC. Amino acids: CASNDWAGGAYEQYF.

The chain recombines TRBV12-5 with TRBJ1-2; 8 bases map to TRBD1. The CDR3 is made up of 12 amino acids. The germline V gene has CDR1 LGHNT and CDR2 FRNRAP. Trimming removed 6 bases from V and 7 bases from J; junction bases left unmatched: 4. CDR3: CASGTGGGGYTF. The CDR3, as DNA: TGTGCTAGTGGCACAGGGGGAGGTGGCTACACCTTC.

The chain has TRBV11-2 and TRBJ2-2, with 7 bases identical to TRBD2. The CDR3 is made up of 15 amino acids. V lost 6 bases to trimming and J lost 7 bases; unmatched junction nucleotides: 11. The germline CDR1 and CDR2 sequences are SGHAT and FQNNGV. CDR3 nucleotides: TGTGCCAGCAGGCCAGGACTAGATAAGGTCGGGGAGCTGTTTTTT. Its protein product is CASRPGLDKVGELFF.

This clone was counted a single time. The chain has TRBV9 and TRBJ2-5; D remains unclear. Trimming took 1 base from V and 2 from J, leaving 12 bases between them. Germline values: CDR1 SGDLS, CDR2 YYNGEE. The CDR3 is made up of 15 amino acids. The CDR3 is CASSVLPGQQETQYF. DNA of the CDR3: TGTGCCAGCAGCGTACTTCCCGGGCAACAAGAGACCCAGTACTTC. The full variable domain, completed using reference TRBV9 and TRBJ2-5, is DSGVTQTPKHLITATGQRVTLRCSPRSGDLSVYWYQQSLDQGLQFLIQYYNGEERAKGNILERFSAQQFPDLHSELNLSSLELGDSALYFCASSVLPGQQETQYFGPGTRLLVL.

Notes on this clone: Distinct nucleotide sequences in the sample also encode this CDR3. This chain joins TRBV27 and TRBJ1-5; TRBD1 might be the D (6 bases). CDR3 length: 15 residues. Germline CDR1 MNHEY, CDR2 SMNVEV (reference sequence). Trimming cost V 3 bases and J 5 bases, with 14 bases left between them. The CDR3 sequence: CASSLGRGGDQPQHF. CDR3 bases: TGTGCCAGCAGTTTGGGCAGGGGAGGGGATCAGCCCCAGCATTTT.

V usage is TRBV28 and J usage is TRBJ2-7; D possibly corresponds to TRBD2 (6 bases). The CDR3 runs to 13 residues. Germline lookup yields CDR1 MDHEN and CDR2 SYDVKM. Trimming stripped 7 bases from V and 2 bases from J, with 12 bases between. CDR3 loop: CASTAGLAYEQYF. CDR3 DNA: TGTGCCAGCACCGCGGGACTTGCCTACGAGCAGTACTTC.

This sequence joins TRBV4-3 and TRBJ2-1; 9 nucleotides align to TRBD1. J was trimmed by 8 bases and V by 0 bases; bases with no gene match: 2. The CDR3 consists of 14 residues. CDR1 LGHNA and CDR2 YSLEER come from the germline V gene. The chain's CDR3 is CASSQEGQGDEQFF. As DNA, the CDR3 is TGCGCCAGCAGCCAAGAGGGACAGGGTGATGAGCAGTTCTTC.

This rearrangement joins TRBV28 to TRBJ2-7; 7 nucleotides match TRBD2. This CDR3 contains 15 residues. The germline V gene has CDR1 MDHEN and CDR2 SYDVKM. The V gene end was trimmed by 5 bases and the J gene end by 2 bases; junction bases not matched to a gene: 9. CDR3 amino acids: CASSAVGGRAYEQYF. In nucleotides, the CDR3 is TGTGCCAGCAGTGCGGTTGGGGGGAGGGCCTACGAGCAGTACTTC.

The sample holds one count of this clone. The rearrangement uses TRBV5-1 and TRBJ2-3; TRBD2 is a possible D gene (5 bases). V was clipped by 4 bases and J by 0 bases, with 12 bases between them. Germline V lookup: CDR1 SGHRS, CDR2 YFSETQ. This CDR3 has 15 residues. The DNA of the CDR3 is TGCGCCAGCAGCCCCCCCGCGGGTAGCACAGATACGCAGTATTTT. Translation: CASSPPAGSTDTQYF.

Comments on this clone: The sample holds other DNA sequences that translate to the same CDR3. CDR3 sequence reads: CASSDPYEQYF. DNA of the CDR3: TGTGCCAGCAGTGACCCGTACGAGCAGTACTTC. The chain uses TRBV6-5 and TRBJ2-7, with D uncertain. V lost 5 bases, J lost 4 bases, and 6 bases lay in between. The CDR3 consists of 11 residues. The germline CDR1 and CDR2 sequences are MNHEY and SVGAGI.

The chain couples TRBV30 to TRBJ1-5; D gene ambiguous. Deletions cut 2 bases from V and 6 bases from J, with 11 bases between. This CDR3 comprises 13 residues. Germline assignment: CDR1 GTSNPN and CDR2 SVGIG (reference sequence). CDR3 amino acids: CAWSYSIGQPQHF. The CDR3 region has the DNA TGTGCCTGGAGTTACTCTATCGGTCAGCCCCAGCATTTT.

The chain uses TRBV7-3 and TRBJ2-3; D is possibly TRBD2 (5 bases). V was trimmed by 3 bases and J by 6 bases, leaving 16 bases between them. The CDR3 loop spans 15 amino acids. The germline CDR1 and CDR2 sequences are SGHTA and FQGTGA. The CDR3 bases are TGTGCCAGCAGCTTCAGCCGGGCCCCGGGGGATACGCAGTATTTT. This translates into CASSFSRAPGDTQYF.

The V and J genes are TRBV11-2 and TRBJ2-4; D gene unclear. With 5 bases removed from V and 6 bases from J, the gap between germline ends came to 11 bases. Germline-derived CDR1 and CDR2 are SGHAT and FQNNGV. This CDR3 comprises 13 residues. CDR3 sequence: CASSLTTRNIQYF. The CDR3 DNA reads as TGTGCCAGCAGCCTGACCACGAGAAACATTCAGTACTTC.

The chain employs TRBV29-1 and TRBJ2-7; 11 bases agree with TRBD2. Germline CDR1 is SQVTM and CDR2 is ANQGSEA. This CDR3 contains 16 residues. J was trimmed by 6 bases and V by 0 bases; bases with no gene match: 10. Here the CDR3 reads CSVEDPTSGSEAEQYF. The CDR3 bases are TGCAGCGTTGAAGATCCCACTAGCGGGAGTGAGGCCGAGCAGTACTTC.

The chain is built from TRBV7-2 and TRBJ2-1, with TRBD2 matching 7 bases. Germline lookup yields CDR1 SGHTA and CDR2 FQGNSA. The V segment lost 5 bases and the J segment 16 bases; nucleotides outside the gene matches: 14. This CDR3 comprises 13 residues. CDR3 in amino acids: CASSRAPTSIFFF. The CDR3 DNA follows: TGTGCCAGCAGCCGAGCCCCGACTAGCATTTTCTTCTTC.

The chain employs TRBV7-3 and TRBJ2-3; D might be TRBD1 (5 bases). Germline CDR1 is SGHTA and CDR2 is FQGTGA. The CDR3 has 15 amino acids. The V gene lost 4 bases and the J gene lost 6 bases, with 17 bases spanning the gap. Here the CDR3 DNA reads TGTGCCAGCAGCTCCCCGTGGGGCCCCGCGGATACGCAGTATTTT. This gives the protein CASSSPWGPADTQYF.

The V and J genes are TRBV6-1 and TRBJ2-3; 7 bases match TRBD2. V shed 5 bases, J shed 5 bases, and the junction held 10 bases outside the gene matches. The V gene's germline CDR1 is MNHNS and CDR2 SASEGT. The CDR3 consists of 15 residues. The CDR3 region has the DNA TGTGCCAGCAGTTTCGGGGGAGGGCCCGGAGATACGCAGTATTTT. Translated, it gives CASSFGGGPGDTQYF.

V gene TRBV28 combines with J gene TRBJ2-1, with 8 bases fitting TRBD2. Germline V gene data show CDR1 as MDHEN and CDR2 as SYDVKM. V dropped 7 bases and J dropped 0; count of bases not matched to a gene: 14. The CDR3 length is 18 residues. The CDR3, as DNA: TGTGCCAGCATCACCAGGGTAGCGGGACTGGGCTCCTACAATGAGCAGTTCTTC. Amino acid sequence: CASITRVAGLGSYNEQFF.

This clone was counted a few times. The chain is built from TRBV7-2 and TRBJ1-4, with D perhaps matching TRBD1 (5 bases). The CDR3 has 13 amino acids. V shed 8 bases and J shed 7 bases, with 14 bases lying between them. The germline V gene encodes CDR1 SGHTA and CDR2 FQGNSA. The CDR3 is CASGGQGGEKLFF. Here the CDR3 DNA reads TGTGCCAGCGGTGGCCAGGGTGGTGAAAAACTGTTTTTT.

The rearrangement joins TRBV6-4 to TRBJ2-7; D remains unclear. The CDR3 runs 13 residues. Per the germline V gene, CDR1 is MRHNA and CDR2 is SNTAGT. The V end lost 3 bases, the J end lost 1 base, and 7 bases lay between the germline ends. Here the CDR3 reads CASSEGPSYEQYF. The CDR3, as DNA: TGTGCCAGCAGTGAGGGCCCTTCCTACGAGCAGTACTTC.

The rearrangement uses TRBV9 and TRBJ2-1, with D unclear. The CDR3 has 13 amino acids. The V end lost 3 bases, the J end lost 7 bases, and 11 bases lay between the germline ends. The germline V gene encodes CDR1 SGDLS and CDR2 YYNGEE. The CDR3 region has the DNA TGTGCCAGCAGCGGGCCAGCATTAAATGAGCAGTTCTTC. Its protein is CASSGPALNEQFF.

The chain carries TRBV18 and TRBJ2-2; tentative D call: TRBD2 (6 bases). Germline loops: CDR1 KGHSH, CDR2 LQKENI. V lost 3 bases to trimming and J lost 4 bases, with 12 bases between them. The CDR3 length is 15 residues. The chain's CDR3 is CASSPLGTRTGELFF. Here the CDR3 DNA reads TGTGCCAGCTCACCGCTGGGGACTCGCACCGGGGAGCTGTTTTTT.

The chain joins TRBV30 to TRBJ2-2, with 8 bases aligning to TRBD1. The junction had 0 bases not matched to a gene; V was cut back by 5 bases and J by 1 base. The CDR3 has 13 amino acids. The germline V gene encodes CDR1 GTSNPN and CDR2 SVGIG (reference sequence). The CDR3 here is CAWGQGNTGELFF. The CDR3 nucleotides are TGTGCCTGGGGACAGGGGAACACCGGGGAGCTGTTTTTT.

The chain recombines TRBV28 with TRBJ2-1; D gene uncertain. Deletions cut 5 bases from V and 0 bases from J, with 17 bases between. CDR3 length equals 17 residues. Germline lookup yields CDR1 MDHEN and CDR2 SYDVKM. CDR3 in DNA: TGTGCCAGCAGTGCGAACGGATGGGGTGGCTCCTACAATGAGCAGTTCTTC. Translated: CASSANGWGGSYNEQFF.

The chain uses TRBV21-1 and TRBJ2-4. TRBV21-1 is a pseudogene segment. The length of the CDR3 is 17 residues. The CDR3 nucleotides read TGTGCCAGCAGCAAAGGTAGGGCAGTTCGTCCCAAAAACATTCAGTACTTC. This encodes CASSKGRAVRPKNIQYF.